Included here is one T cell receptor (beta chain) sequence, with context. Its matching antigen is unknown. This entry comes from a study of chemoradiotherapy in HPV16-positive cancers. About the research overall: A couple of HPV16-positive patients' cells yielded candidate HPV-specific clones and common motifs. Study-level results: Candidate HPV-specific clones and E7-related TCR motifs grew in tumor during treatment. For HPV16-positive patients, expanding HPV-responsive T cells associated with longer recurrence-free survival.

CDR3 length: 12 amino acids. Germline-derived CDR1 and CDR2 are KGHSH and LQKENI. The V and J ends lost 3 bases and 4 bases respectively, with 7 bases between them. Produced via immunoSEQ multiplex PCR; TCRdb's table is partial and in-frame only. The data show about 3,200 clones, about nine tenths seen once. Repertoires were sampled repeatedly during chemoradiotherapy. This rearrangement joins TRBV18 to TRBJ2-7; D is ambiguous. This TCR derives from a human donor with HPV-associated anogenital cancer. The sequencing here drew on blood, taken from a patient who underwent chemoradiotherapy. CDR3 region: CASSPAGYEQYF. DNA for the CDR3: TGTGCCAGCTCACCTGCCGGTTACGAGCAGTACTTC.